The sequence of this T cell receptor (beta chain) was determined in a study of T cell repertoires in cytomegalovirus infection. Study-wide context: Based on public TCR beta signatures, there were indications of CMV infection and of a matching HLA type.

The CDR3 has 14 amino acids. Per germline, CDR1 SNHLY and CDR2 FYNNEI. Trimming removed 7 bases at V and 0 bases at J, with 11 bases between. Ten or more counts support this clonotype. Antigen: not known. Study outcomes and limitations: Pooled public TCR beta family frequency picked out CMV carriers with the relevant HLA. HLA-C-restricted, CMV-specific TCR beta clonotypes were dominant ex vivo.

TCRdb used MiXCR to reprocess the reads, holding one entry per CDR3 protein. The profile shows 500,000 or so distinct CDR3 sequences, approximately 15% of them singletons. The specimen sequenced was CD8+ T cells from PBMCs. The clonotype comes from a human donor in good health (CMV status not recorded). Some clones in this sample may be carry-over from other donors' samples. V gene TRBV2 combines with J gene TRBJ2-3; D may match TRBD1 or TRBD2 (6 bases each). CDR3 loop: CASIGGRSTDTQYF. As DNA, the CDR3 is TGTGCCAGCATAGGGGGGAGGAGCACAGATACGCAGTATTTT.